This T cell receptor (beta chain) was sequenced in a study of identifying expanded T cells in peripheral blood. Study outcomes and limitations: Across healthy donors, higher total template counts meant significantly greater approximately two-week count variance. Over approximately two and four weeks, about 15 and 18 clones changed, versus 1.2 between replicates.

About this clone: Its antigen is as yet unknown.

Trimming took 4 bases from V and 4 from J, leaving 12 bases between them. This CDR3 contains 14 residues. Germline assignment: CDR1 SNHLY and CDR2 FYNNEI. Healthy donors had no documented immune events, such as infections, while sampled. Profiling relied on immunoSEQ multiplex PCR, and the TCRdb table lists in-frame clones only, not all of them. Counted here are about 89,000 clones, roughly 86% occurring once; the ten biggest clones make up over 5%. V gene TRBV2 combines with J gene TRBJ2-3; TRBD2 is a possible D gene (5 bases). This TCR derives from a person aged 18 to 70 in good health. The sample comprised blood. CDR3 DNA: TGTGCCAGCAGTGTTAGAGGGTTGGCAGATACGCAGTATTTT. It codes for CASSVRGLADTQYF. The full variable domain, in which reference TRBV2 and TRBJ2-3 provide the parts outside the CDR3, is EPEVTQTPSHQVTQMGQEVILRCVPISNHLYFYWYRQILGQKVEFLVSFYNNEISEKSEIFDDQFSVERPDGSNFTLKIRSTKLEDSAMYFCASSVRGLADTQYFGPGTRLTVL.